The source of this T cell receptor (beta chain) is a study of response to subunit inactivated influenza vaccine. This clonotype showed up just a few times. Its antigen is not known. The CDR3 spans 15 residues. Looked up from germline, CDR1 is SGDLS and CDR2 is YYNGEE. Trimming cost V 0 bases and J 12 bases; bases outside gene matches: 11. Study findings and constraints: Researchers suggested that each seasonal influenza vaccination recruits few new T cells.

TCRdb fed the RT-PCR reads into MiXCR, producing one record per CDR3 protein. The top ten clones hold 6.5% to 8.5% of a sample with 650,000 to 800,000 distinct CDR3 sequences, approximately 14% of them seen once. The chain employs TRBV9 and TRBJ2-1; 8 bases line up with TRBD1. The receptor was derived from a man aged 45-65 years who received an inactivated influenza vaccine. The specimen was PBMCs from blood, collected around 15 days before vaccination. Written as DNA, the CDR3 is TGTGCCAGCAGCGTAGAGGCTGGGAGCAGGGGGCGGCAGTTCTTC. This gives the protein CASSVEAGSRGRQFF.